One sample yielded the 26 T cell receptor beta chains listed below, sequenced in a study of control samples from healthy donors and cancer patients (dated by TCRdb to the early 2020s). Libraries were prepared through the immunoSEQ multiplex PCR assay. As stored in TCRdb, this immuneACCESS dataset retains in-frame rearrangements with V and J assigned. A fraction of the clones does not appear; measured against another copy, unresolved V genes explain less than half of the discrepancy, and the remainder lacks a known reason. This sample lists 150,000 to 200,000 clones; roughly 95% were detected once. Of the sample, about 4% falls within the top ten clones. Sequencing input: blood. These receptors were collected from a woman aged 55-69 years in good health.

The chain couples TRBV9 to TRBJ2-3; D is undetermined. The CDR3 runs to 17 residues. The germline V and J ends were trimmed by 0 bases and 0 bases, with 14 bases remaining between them. CDR1 and CDR2 (germline): SGDLS, YYNGEE. CDR3 sequence: CASSVGQWAPSTDTQYF. DNA for the CDR3: TGTGCCAGCAGCGTAGGGCAGTGGGCGCCTAGCACAGATACGCAGTATTTT. The full variable domain, with the rest looked up from reference TRBV9 and TRBJ2-3, is DSGVTQTPKHLITATGQRVTLRCSPRSGDLSVYWYQQSLDQGLQFLIQYYNGEERAKGNILERFSAQQFPDLHSELNLSSLELGDSALYFCASSVGQWAPSTDTQYFGPGTRLTVL.

This chain links TRBV12-3 or TRBV12-4 with TRBJ1-2; D gene unclear. This CDR3 has 12 residues. V lost 1 base and J 8 bases, leaving 8 bases between the germline ends. The CDR3 loop is CASSLDWEGYTF. The DNA for the CDR3 is TGTGCCAGCAGTTTAGATTGGGAAGGCTACACCTTC.

This rearrangement joins TRBV7-3 to TRBJ2-3; D is ambiguous. The germline V gene has CDR1 SGHTA and CDR2 FQGTGA. Between the trimmed V and J ends, which lost 2 bases and 0 bases, there was a span of 12 bases. CDR3 length: 16 residues. CDR3 region: CASSLGQNPSTDTQYF. CDR3 DNA: TGTGCCAGCAGCTTAGGGCAGAACCCTAGCACAGATACGCAGTATTTT.

The chain is built from TRBV5-4 and TRBJ1-4; D gene uncertain. Germline loops: CDR1 SGHNT, CDR2 YYREEE (reference sequence). Trimming cost V 5 bases and J 3 bases, with 17 bases left between them. The CDR3 contains 16 residues. The CDR3 DNA reads TGTGCCAGCAGTTCTCGACAATCCGGGTCTAATGAAAAACTGTTTTTT. Encoded protein: CASSSRQSGSNEKLFF. Based on the CDR3 plus reference TRBV5-4 and TRBJ1-4, the full variable domain is ETGVTQSPTHLIKTRGQQVTLRCSSQSGHNTVSWYQQALGQGPQFIFQYYREEENGRGNFPPRFSGLQFPNYSSELNVNALELDDSALYLCASSSRQSGSNEKLFFGSGTQLSVL.

Here the CDR3 reads CASDPDSNTEAFF. The CDR3 DNA is TGTGCCAGCGACCCGGACTCAAACACTGAAGCTTTCTTT. The chain uses TRBV28 and TRBJ1-1; D gene unclear. The ends were cut back, 8 bases at V and 2 bases at J, with 12 bases in the middle. CDR1 and CDR2 from the germline V gene are MDHEN and SYDVKM. The CDR3 covers 13 residues.

The chain combines TRBV13 with TRBJ1-2; a weak D match, TRBD1 (6 bases). The CDR3 has 13 residues. V was cut by 2 bases and J by 8 bases, with 12 bases left in between. Germline CDR1 is PRHDT and CDR2 is FYEKMQ (reference sequence). In DNA form, the CDR3 reads TGTGCCAGCAGCTTAACAGACAGGAAAGGCTACACCTTC. As protein: CASSLTDRKGYTF.

The gene calls are TRBV11-2 and TRBJ2-7; D is unclear. The CDR3 runs 14 residues. The germline gives CDR1 SGHAT, CDR2 FQNNGV. V was trimmed by 1 base and J by 2 bases, leaving 9 bases between them. Written as DNA, the CDR3 is TGTGCCAGCAGCTTAGGCCCGCTCCCCTACGAGCAGTACTTC. Amino acid sequence: CASSLGPLPYEQYF.

A note on this clone: At one end, the junction sequence differs from germline, possibly due to a read error. This sample also contains other DNA sequences that code for the same CDR3. The chain has TRBV20-1 and TRBJ1-1, with D perhaps matching TRBD1 (5 bases). CDR3 length: 11 amino acids. Germline V gene lookup returns CDR1 DFQATT and CDR2 SNEGSKA (reference sequence). CDR3 protein: CSARAGAEAFF. The CDR3 DNA follows: TGCAGTGCAAGAGCGGGGGCTGAAGCTTTCTTT.

The J gene is TRBJ1-6, the V gene TRBV7-6; D remains ambiguous. Germline CDR1 and CDR2: SGHVS and FNYEAQ. Trimming pared 1 base from V and 4 bases from J, leaving 17 bases between. The CDR3 is 18 amino acids. The CDR3 DNA reads TGTGCCAGCAGCTTAGTATGCCAAGCAGGTGAGTATAATTCACCCCTCCACTTT. Its protein product is CASSLVCQAGEYNSPLHF.

The table lists this clone with a count of one. The genes are TRBV11-2 and TRBJ2-1, with 9 bases that match TRBD1. The CDR3 is 14 residues long. Losses at the gene ends were 6 bases for V and 5 bases for J; bases not matched to a gene: 5. CDR1 SGHAT and CDR2 FQNNGV come from the germline V gene. Here the CDR3 DNA reads TGTGCCAGCAGGAGGGACAGGGATAACAATGAGCAGTTCTTC. This sequence encodes CASRRDRDNNEQFF. The variable domain in full, completed from reference TRBV11-2 and TRBJ2-1, reads EAGVAQSPRYKIIEKRQSVAFWCNPISGHATLYWYQQILGQGPKLLIQFQNNGVVDDSQLPKDRFSAERLKGVDSTLKIQPAKLEDSAVYLCASRRDRDNNEQFFGPGTRLTVL.

The V gene is TRBV5-1, the J gene TRBJ1-5; TRBD1 matches at 7 bases. Germline loops: CDR1 SGHRS, CDR2 YFSETQ. CDR3 length: 14 amino acids. J gave up 6 bases and V 4 bases, and 7 bases lay outside the gene matches. CDR3 coding DNA: TGCGCCAGCAGCCCTGTGTCAGGGGGTCAGCCCCAGCATTTT. It codes for CASSPVSGGQPQHF. Drawing the rest from reference TRBV5-1 and TRBJ1-5, the complete variable domain is KAGVTQTPRYLIKTRGQQVTLSCSPISGHRSVSWYQQTPGQGLQFLFEYFSETQRNKGNFPGRFSGRQFSNSRSEMNVSTLELGDSALYLCASSPVSGGQPQHFGDGTRLSIL.

This clone came up once. The chain recombines TRBV10-3 with TRBJ1-2; 9 bases fit TRBD1. The V gene end was trimmed by 7 bases and the J gene end by 0 bases; junction bases not matched to a gene: 6. The CDR3 runs 15 residues. Germline values: CDR1 ENHRY, CDR2 SYGVKD. CDR3 sequence (DNA): TGTGCCATCAATCCCGGGACAGGGACTAACTATGGCTACACCTTC. It is translated as CAINPGTGTNYGYTF.

The V call is TRBV19, the J call TRBJ2-3; no clear D gene. Trimming took 2 bases from V and 4 from J, leaving 4 bases between them. CDR3 size: 12 residues. Germline CDR1 reads LNHDA; CDR2 reads SQIVND (reference sequence). The chain's CDR3 is CASSILADTQYF. As DNA, the CDR3 is TGTGCCAGTAGTATATTGGCAGATACGCAGTATTTT.

This clone has just one count. This chain links TRBV7-6 with TRBJ1-1; D remains ambiguous. V lost 0 bases and J lost 1, with 3 bases in between. CDR3 length: 13 amino acids. CDR1 and CDR2 (germline): SGHVS, FNYEAQ. This CDR3 is CASSLAGNTEAFF. The CDR3 DNA sequence: TGTGCCAGCAGCTTAGCGGGGAACACTGAAGCTTTCTTT.

The chain joins TRBV2 to TRBJ1-2, with a weak D call TRBD1 (5 bases). In germline, CDR1 is SNHLY, CDR2 FYNNEI. This CDR3 contains 14 residues. The V end was cut by 7 bases, the J end by 4 bases, with 16 bases between. CDR3 amino acids: CASIKERGGYGYTF. The CDR3 DNA sequence: TGTGCCAGCATTAAGGAAAGGGGAGGCTATGGCTACACCTTC.

This chain links TRBV2 with TRBJ2-2; D is uncertain. V was pared by 4 bases and J by 2 bases, with 11 bases between. Germline CDR1 and CDR2: SNHLY and FYNNEI. This CDR3 is built from 15 residues. The CDR3 loop is CASSGVGTNTGELFF. DNA of the CDR3: TGTGCCAGCAGTGGGGTGGGTACCAACACCGGGGAGCTGTTTTTT. Looking up the rest from reference TRBV2 and TRBJ2-2 gives the full variable domain: EPEVTQTPSHQVTQMGQEVILRCVPISNHLYFYWYRQILGQKVEFLVSFYNNEISEKSEIFDDQFSVERPDGSNFTLKIRSTKLEDSAMYFCASSGVGTNTGELFFGEGSRLTVL.

The chain couples TRBV7-9 to TRBJ2-7; tentative D call: TRBD2 (5 bases). The V gene lost 0 bases and the J gene lost 5 bases, with 17 bases spanning the gap. CDR3 length equals 16 residues. Germline loops: CDR1 SEHNR, CDR2 FQNEAQ (reference sequence). CDR3 in DNA: TGTGCCAGCAGCTTAGCGCTCGGGGTACTCCTAGACGAGCAGTACTTC. Its protein product is CASSLALGVLLDEQYF.

This chain links TRBV5-1 with TRBJ1-1; D may be TRBD1 (6 bases). V was clipped by 5 bases and J by 0 bases, with 11 bases between them. The germline V gene has CDR1 SGHRS and CDR2 YFSETQ. The CDR3 covers 14 residues. The CDR3 sequence: CASRATGLNTEAFF. The CDR3 DNA follows: TGCGCCAGCAGGGCAACAGGGTTGAACACTGAAGCTTTCTTT.

The chain couples TRBV7-9 to TRBJ1-1; D not resolved. Trimming removed 5 bases at V and 11 bases at J, with 15 bases between. Germline values: CDR1 SEHNR, CDR2 FQNEAQ (reference sequence). The CDR3 is 12 amino acids. CDR3 loop: CASSPSGVGAFF. In DNA, the CDR3 is TGTGCCAGCAGCCCTTCCGGGGTGGGGGCTTTCTTT.

CDR3 in DNA: TGCGCCAGCAGCCGGGACCGTCTCCTTGAAGCTTTCTTT. Encoded protein: CASSRDRLLEAFF. The genes are TRBV5-1 and TRBJ1-1; perhaps TRBD1 as D (5 bases). This CDR3 spans 13 amino acids. V dropped 4 bases and J dropped 7 bases, with 14 bases sitting between them. Germline V gene lookup returns CDR1 SGHRS and CDR2 YFSETQ.

The chain joins TRBV6-2 or TRBV6-3 to TRBJ2-1; TRBD2 matches 9 bases. The germline gives CDR1 MNHEY, CDR2 SVGEGT. V was pared by 5 bases and J by 3 bases, with 11 bases of the junction left unmatched. The CDR3 spans 17 residues. CDR3 DNA: TGTGCCAGCAGTCTGACACTCGGCGGGGGGGTCTACAATGAGCAGTTCTTC. Residues: CASSLTLGGGVYNEQFF.

This chain joins TRBV25-1 and TRBJ2-4; 9 nucleotides align to TRBD2. CDR3 length: 16 residues. Germline CDR1 MGHDK, CDR2 SYGVNS. The ends lost 0 bases at V and 3 bases at J; junction bases unmatched: 3. CDR3 amino acids: CASSEYGRGGKNIQYF. The CDR3 nucleotides are TGTGCCAGCAGTGAATACGGGCGGGGGGGCAAAAACATTCAGTACTTC. Full variable domain (missing parts from reference TRBV25-1 and TRBJ2-4): EADIYQTPRYLVIGTGKKITLECSQTMGHDKMYWYQQDPGMELHLIHYSYGVNSTEKGDLSSESTVSRIRTEHFPLTLESARPSHTSQYLCASSEYGRGGKNIQYFGAGTRLSVL.

The rearrangement joins TRBV19 to TRBJ1-2; 8 bases agree with TRBD1. This CDR3 comprises 14 residues. With 1 base clipped from V and 4 bases from J, the junction kept 2 bases outside the gene matches. The germline V gene encodes CDR1 LNHDA and CDR2 SQIVND (reference sequence). The CDR3 sequence is CASSIGDRTYGYTF. CDR3 nucleotides: TGTGCCAGTAGTATAGGGGACAGGACCTATGGCTACACCTTC.

The chain recombines TRBV7-2 with TRBJ2-2; TRBD2 is a possible D gene (6 bases). The germline V gene has CDR1 SGHTA and CDR2 FQGNSA. This CDR3 comprises 14 residues. V was trimmed by 7 bases and J by 3 bases, leaving 12 bases between them. The CDR3: CASTSTRDTGELFF. The CDR3 DNA reads TGTGCCAGCACCTCGACTAGGGACACCGGGGAGCTGTTTTTT.

V is TRBV9 and J is TRBJ2-7, with TRBD2 matching over 8 bases. The length of the CDR3 is 15 residues. Losses at the gene ends were 0 bases for V and 1 base for J; bases not matched to a gene: 3. Per germline, CDR1 SGDLS and CDR2 YYNGEE. The CDR3, as DNA: TGTGCCAGCAGCGTAGGGGTAGCGGGATCCTACGAGCAGTACTTC. As protein: CASSVGVAGSYEQYF.

J is TRBJ1-3 and V is TRBV7-8, with 8 positions matching TRBD1. The CDR3 length is 18 residues. After removal of 2 bases from V and 0 bases from J, the junction contained 9 bases not matched to a gene. CDR1 and CDR2 (germline): SGHVS, FQNEAQ. The CDR3 loop is CASSLSGGFVISGNTIYF. In nucleotides, the CDR3 is TGTGCCAGCAGCTTATCAGGGGGCTTTGTAATCTCTGGAAACACCATATATTTT. The entire variable domain, with the rest obtained from reference TRBV7-8 and TRBJ1-3, is as follows: GAGVSQSPRYKVAKRGQDVALRCDPISGHVSLFWYQQALGQGPEFLTYFQNEAQLDKSGLPSDRFFAERPEGSVSTLKIQRTQQEDSAVYLCASSLSGGFVISGNTIYFGEGSWLTVV.